These T cell receptor beta chains were read from a single sample in a study of early stage breast cancer tumors. Profiling relied on immunoSEQ multiplex PCR, and the TCRdb table lists in-frame clones only, not all of them. The table has about 53,000 clones, around nine tenths seen once; the top ten hold 5%. The sample comprised blood. The receptors shown here come from a person in their 70s with breast cancer. Both conserved end residues are part of each CDR3. A D gene is named only where the DNA matches it firmly. Size is stated for part of the rows, as once, few or many counts, or as a class when the clone is expanded.

D,J,size,V,DNA,CDR3
TRBD1,TRBJ1-2,NA,TRBV7-8,TGTGCCAGCAGCTCTCACGGACAGGCCCACTATGGCTACACCTTC,CASSSHGQAHYGYTF
NA,TRBJ2-2,NA,TRBV6-1,TGTGCCAGCAGTGAAAATCGGGGGAACACCGGGGAGCTGTTTTTT,CASSENRGNTGELFF
TRBD1,TRBJ2-2,NA,TRBV19,TGTGCCAGTAGTAGTCGGCAGGGGGACACCGGGGAGCTGTTTTTT,CASSSRQGDTGELFF
TRBD1,TRBJ1-5,NA,TRBV5-8,TGTGCCAGCAGCAGAAAACAGGGGAATCAGCCCCAGCATTTT,CASSRKQGNQPQHF
NA,TRBJ1-5,NA,TRBV30,TGTGCCTGGTGCCCGGGGAGCAATCAGCCCCAGCATTTT,CAWCPGSNQPQHF
TRBD1,TRBJ1-2,NA,TRBV2,TGTGCCAGCAGGGGGGACAGTTCTAACTATGGCTACACCTTC,CASRGDSSNYGYTF
TRBD1,TRBJ2-1,NA,TRBV10-3,TGTGCCATCAGTTCCACGGGACAGTTCTACAATGAGCAGTTCTTC,CAISSTGQFYNEQFF
TRBD2,TRBJ2-3,NA,TRBV7-9,TGTGCCAGCCCCCCAGCGGGGGGGCGGGGCCCAGATACGCAGTATTTT,CASPPAGGRGPDTQYF
NA,TRBJ1-6,NA,TRBV9,TGTGCCAGCAGCGCCAGGGGTAACTCCTATAATTCACCCCTCCACTTT,CASSARGNSYNSPLHF
NA,TRBJ1-1,NA,TRBV19,TGTGCCAGTAGTCCGTTGCGGAGGGAGAATACTGAAGCTTTCTTT,CASSPLRRENTEAFF
NA,TRBJ1-3,NA,TRBV10-3,TGTGCCATCAGGGGCGGGGCCACCTCTGGAAACACCATATATTTT,CAIRGGATSGNTIYF
TRBD1,TRBJ1-4,NA,TRBV27,TGTGCCAGCAGCCGGAACCAACCCGGGACAGGGAACGGAAAAGTGAATGAAAAACTGTTTTTT,CASSRNQPGTGNGKVNEKLFF
TRBD1,TRBJ1-2,NA,TRBV19,TGTGCCAGTAGGGGGACAGGGGGCGAAATCCCCTATGGCTACACCTTC,CASRGTGGEIPYGYTF
TRBD2,TRBJ2-1,NA,TRBV11-2,TGTGCCAGCAGGCGGCGGGAGAGGGGAAATGAGCAGTTCTTC,CASRRRERGNEQFF
TRBD1,TRBJ1-2,NA,TRBV5-1,TGCGCCAGCAGCTTGGCCGGAGACAGGGTCGGGGGCTACACCTTC,CASSLAGDRVGGYTF
TRBD1,TRBJ1-4,NA,TRBV6-1,TGTGCCAGCAGTGTACAGGGGAACGAAAAACTGTTTTTT,CASSVQGNEKLFF
TRBD1,TRBJ1-1,NA,TRBV30,TGTGCCCGGCAGGGGGTTGGGACTGAAGCTTTCTTT,CARQGVGTEAFF
NA,TRBJ1-2,NA,TRBV6-5,TGTGCCAGCAGTTACAACAGGGTGGGTGGCTACACCTTC,CASSYNRVGGYTF
NA,TRBJ1-1,NA,TRBV16,TGTGCCAGCAGCCAAGAGGTAGCAGGGGACACTGAAGCTTTCTTT,CASSQEVAGDTEAFF
TRBD1,TRBJ1-3,NA,TRBV19,TGTGCCAGTACTAGGGGGCCTGGCGGAAACACCATATATTTT,CASTRGPGGNTIYF
TRBD2,TRBJ2-1,NA,TRBV18,TGTGCCAGCTCACCATCGGGCGGGAGGCCAAACAATGAGCAGTTCTTC,CASSPSGGRPNNEQFF
NA,TRBJ2-3,NA,TRBV14,TGTGCCAGCAGCCAAGACCCAGTTGCTACGCAGTATTTT,CASSQDPVATQYF
NA,TRBJ1-6,NA,TRBV4-1,TGCGCCAGCAGCCTTCCTCTGTCGTCGCCCCTCCACTTT,CASSLPLSSPLHF
NA,TRBJ1-3,NA,TRBV6-6,TGTGCCAGCACACAAAGAGGGGGAACTGGAAACACCATATATTTT,CASTQRGGTGNTIYF
TRBD2,TRBJ2-1,NA,TRBV7-3,TGTGCCAGCAGCTTAGGACTAGCGGCATACAATGAGCAGTTCTTC,CASSLGLAAYNEQFF
NA,TRBJ1-6,NA,TRBV9,TGTGCCAGCAGCGTGGCCTTTTATAATTCACCCCTCCACTTT,CASSVAFYNSPLHF
NA,TRBJ1-1,NA,TRBV10-1,TGCGCCAGCAGTGAGACAGGGATGACTGAAGCTTTCTTT,CASSETGMTEAFF
NA,TRBJ1-1,few,TRBV29-1,TGCAGCGTTGTTATGCGGGAGCGCACTGAAGCTTTCTTT,CSVVMRERTEAFF
NA,TRBJ2-5,NA,TRBV20-1,TGCAGTGCTAGCGTGCGAGAGACCCAGTACTTC,CSASVRETQYF
NA,TRBJ1-1,few,TRBV4-1,TGCGCCAGCAGCCAAGGGCGAGGGACTGAAGCTTTCTTT,CASSQGRGTEAFF
TRBD1,TRBJ1-2,NA,TRBV4-3,TGCGCCAGCAGCCAAGTAGCCGGGACAGGGGTTCCCTATGGCTACACCTTC,CASSQVAGTGVPYGYTF
NA,TRBJ1-2,NA,TRBV5-5,TGTGCCAGCAGCTTGTCGGCAACAGGGATTAACTATGGCTACACCTTC,CASSLSATGINYGYTF
NA,TRBJ1-3,NA,TRBV27,TGTGCCAGCTGGACAGCCACTCGAAACACCATATATTTT,CASWTATRNTIYF
TRBD2,TRBJ2-3,NA,TRBV11-3,TGTGCCAGCAGCGCAACCGGGACTAGCGGGAGCTACAGCACAGATACGCAGTATTTT,CASSATGTSGSYSTDTQYF
TRBD1,TRBJ1-2,NA,TRBV7-8,TGTGCCAGCAGCTTAGTCCCGCGCCAGACAGGGGGTGGCTACACCTTC,CASSLVPRQTGGGYTF
TRBD1,TRBJ1-5,NA,TRBV15,TGTGCCACCAGCAGAGTTCCTTTCGACAGGGGAGTAGGACAGCCCCAGCATTTT,CATSRVPFDRGVGQPQHF
NA,TRBJ1-1,NA,TRBV4-1,TGCGCCAGCAGCCAAGTCCATACAGGATGGGGCACTGAAGCTTTCTTT,CASSQVHTGWGTEAFF
TRBD1,TRBJ1-1,NA,TRBV19,TGTGCCAGTAATGCCTTCAACAGGGGGGTCACTGAAGCTTTCTTT,CASNAFNRGVTEAFF
NA,TRBJ2-1,NA,TRBV28,TGTGCCAGCAGCCCTGCCTTCAGCCCGGAGGTGTTGGCGGATGAGCAGTTCTTC,CASSPAFSPEVLADEQFF
NA,TRBJ1-3,NA,TRBV6-5,TGTGCCAGCGGGATTGGGGCGGGGGGAAACACCATATATTTT,CASGIGAGGNTIYF
TRBD1,TRBJ1-4,NA,TRBV7-7,TGTGCCAGCAGCAAAGGGACAGGACCTGAAAAACTGTTTTTT,CASSKGTGPEKLFF
NA,TRBJ1-1,once,TRBV7-3,TGTGCCAGCAGCTTAGGGTCCGGGACTGAAGCTTTCTTT,CASSLGSGTEAFF
TRBD1,TRBJ1-1,NA,TRBV7-9,TGTGCCAGCACCGTCCGGGACAGGGTGAATGAAGCTTTCTTT,CASTVRDRVNEAFF
NA,TRBJ2-5,NA,TRBV7-2,TGTGCCAGCAGCTTTTACGGGGTCTCGGAAGAGACCCAGTACTTC,CASSFYGVSEETQYF
NA,TRBJ2-4,once,TRBV7-9,TGTGCCAGCAGCCATACTAGTTTCCAAAACATTCAGTACTTC,CASSHTSFQNIQYF
TRBD1,TRBJ1-6,NA,TRBV29-1,TGCAGCGTTTCGACAGGGGGAAATTCACCCCTCCACTTT,CSVSTGGNSPLHF
NA,TRBJ1-5,NA,TRBV6-4,TGTGCCAGCAGTGTGGGCCTGACTGGGGAGAAGGAACAGCCCCAGCATTTT,CASSVGLTGEKEQPQHF
NA,TRBJ1-2,few,TRBV30,TGTGCCTGGAGTCCCCTAGTTGGCTACACCTTC,CAWSPLVGYTF
NA,TRBJ2-1,NA,TRBV4-1,TGCGCCAGCAGAAATCCAGGCGGGGCACCTAAAGAGTTCTTC,CASRNPGGAPKEFF
NA,TRBJ2-7,once,TRBV10-2,TGCGCCAGCAGTGAGTCAGGGGCAGGCCCCTCCTACGAGCAGTACTTC,CASSESGAGPSYEQYF
NA,TRBJ1-1,NA,TRBV30,TGTGCCTGGAGTACCGGTCTGAACACTGAAGCTTTCTTT,CAWSTGLNTEAFF
TRBD1,TRBJ2-3,NA,TRBV10-3,TGTGCCATCAGTGAGACCCGACAGGGGGCAACAGATACGCAGTATTTT,CAISETRQGATDTQYF
TRBD2,TRBJ2-7,NA,TRBV25-1,TGTGCCAGCAGTGAACCCCTTCCGGGGGGGCCGGAGCAGTACTTC,CASSEPLPGGPEQYF